This TCR beta chain was obtained from a study of cytomegalovirus exposure and HLA in healthy donors. The protocol was immunoSEQ multiplex PCR, while the TCRdb copy is restricted to in-frame clones and leaves out a portion. Found here are about 65,000 clones, about 91% of them singletons; the top ten hold 1% to 1.5%. As to this clone: Its specificity is not known.

Whole-study findings and limits: Cytomegalovirus status, reportedly, was diagnosed with high specificity and sensitivity by the classifier. Altogether, some 170 TCR beta chains were recorded as cytomegalovirus-associated.

CDR1 is SGHRS, CDR2 YFSETQ, per germline. The CDR3 has 16 residues. V lost 1 base and J 3 bases, leaving 14 bases between the germline ends. The V and J genes are TRBV5-1 and TRBJ2-1; D gene uncertain. The clonotype originates from a woman in her late teens or twenties in good health and CMV-seronegative. Specimen: PBMCs. In DNA form, the CDR3 reads TGCGCCAGCAGCTTGTTCTACAGTTTGGGCTACAATGAGCAGTTCTTC. Translating gives CASSLFYSLGYNEQFF.